Below are 7 T cell receptor beta chains sequenced from a single sample in a study of spatial heterogeneity in lung cancer. MiXCR, run by TCRdb on the 5' RACE reads, gives a single entry per CDR3 protein. The top ten hold approximately 35% of the sample, which has over 25,000 distinct CDR3 sequences, roughly 8.4% seen once. Time point described: sample taken at primary tumor resection. No cells were sorted before sequencing. The whole RNA sequenced was extracted from tumor, nontumor lung or frozen PBMC. Specimen: PBMCs, collected at surgery. These receptors were collected from a female donor with early-stage non-small cell lung cancer.

There are many counts of this clonotype. The rearrangement links TRBV5-1 to TRBJ2-1; a possible D gene is TRBD1 (6 bases). V lost 4 bases, J lost 7 bases, and 18 bases lay in between. Germline V gene sequence: CDR1 SGHRS, CDR2 YFSETQ. The CDR3 loop spans 15 amino acids. CDR3 coding DNA: TGCGCCAGCAGCCGAGCAGGGGCCCCTCTAAATGAGCAGTTCTTC. This encodes CASSRAGAPLNEQFF.

This clonotype was counted only a few times. The V and J genes are TRBV5-6 and TRBJ2-1; tentative D call: TRBD2 (5 bases). Deletions cut 2 bases from V and 5 bases from J, with 8 bases between. CDR1 is SGHDT and CDR2 is YYEEEE in the germline V gene. There are 13 residues in the CDR3. The CDR3 bases are TGTGCCAGCAGCTTACCCGGGAACAATGAGCAGTTCTTC. It specifies CASSLPGNNEQFF.

In this sample, this clonotype turned up many times. The V gene is TRBV28, the J gene TRBJ2-3; 9 positions agree with TRBD2. The CDR3 is 14 amino acids. CDR1 is MDHEN and CDR2 is SYDVKM in the germline V gene. The V gene end was trimmed by 6 bases and the J gene end by 4 bases; junction bases not matched to a gene: 5. CDR3 nucleotides: TGTGCCAGCAGCGGCGGGGGGGCAGCAGATACGCAGTATTTT. Its protein is CASSGGGAADTQYF.

The chain is built from TRBV7-9 and TRBJ2-1; 8 bases line up with TRBD1. The CDR3 spans 14 residues. In germline, CDR1 is SEHNR, CDR2 FQNEAQ (reference sequence). Trimming at V came to 1 base and at J to 8 bases, leaving 4 bases not matched to a gene. The CDR3 sequence: CASSLGTGRHEQFF. DNA of the CDR3: TGTGCCAGCAGCTTAGGGACAGGGCGGCATGAGCAGTTCTTC.

In DNA form, the CDR3 reads TGTGCCTCGTCGACGGGACTAGCGCCTGGTACGCAGTATTTT. It encodes CASSTGLAPGTQYF. V gene TRBV30 combines with J gene TRBJ2-3; TRBD2 aligns across 10 bases. The CDR3 spans 14 residues. V shed 7 bases, J shed 8 bases, and the junction held 12 bases outside the gene matches. Germline lookup yields CDR1 GTSNPN and CDR2 SVGIG (reference sequence).

Many counts were recorded for this clonotype. V and J are TRBV5-5 and TRBJ2-6, with D unclear. Between the trimmed V and J ends, which lost 0 bases and 2 bases, there was a span of 9 bases. The CDR3 has 16 residues. The germline V gene encodes CDR1 SGHKS and CDR2 YYEKEE (reference sequence). The CDR3 here is CASSLAESAGANVLTF. For the CDR3, the DNA is TGTGCCAGCAGCTTGGCCGAAAGCGCTGGGGCCAACGTCCTGACTTTC.

This clonotype is medium-sized (0.01 to 0.1%) in the sample. The chain combines TRBV7-9 with TRBJ2-3, with a possible D match to TRBD1 (5 bases). Trimming removed 4 bases at V and 1 base at J, with 12 bases between. The CDR3 has 15 residues. The V gene's germline CDR1 is SEHNR and CDR2 FQNEAQ (reference sequence). DNA for the CDR3: TGTGCCAGCAGCTCAACTTTACAGGGCACAGATACGCAGTATTTT. Its translation is CASSSTLQGTDTQYF.